A selection of T cell receptor beta chains follows, all from one sample in a study of tumor-infiltrating T cells and Merkel cell polyomavirus. The method was immunoSEQ multiplex PCR; TCRdb's version includes in-frame clones alone and lacks a portion of them. The sample holds more than 20,000 clones, roughly 87% seen once. Sequencing used lymph node tissue. The receptors stem from a man in his fifties with Merkel cell carcinoma. Both conserved end residues are part of each CDR3. The D gene is left open where the match is weak. Expanded clones get a size class; other rows say once, few or many, or leave the size out.

v_call	d_call	clone_size	j_call	cdr3_aa	cdr3_nt
TRBV10-1	TRBD2	-	TRBJ2-1	CASSEPGGQNSKAPPPPNEQFF	TGCGCCAGCAGTGAGCCGGGAGGGCAGAATAGTAAGGCGCCCCCCCCACCCAATGAGCAGTTCTTC
TRBV28	TRBD2	once	TRBJ2-3	CASSLQLAGYTDTQYF	TGTGCCAGCAGTTTACAACTAGCGGGGTACACAGATACGCAGTATTTT
TRBV5-1	-	-	TRBJ2-5	CASSPSTWQETQYF	TGCGCCAGCAGCCCGTCGACTTGGCAGGAGACCCAGTACTTC
TRBV7-2	-	-	TRBJ1-3	CASSSDRSSGNTIYF	TGTGCCAGCAGCTCAGACAGAAGCTCTGGAAACACCATATATTTT
TRBV14	TRBD1	-	TRBJ1-2	CASSRDRDNYGYTF	TGTGCCAGCAGCCGCGACAGGGATAACTATGGCTACACCTTC
TRBV28	-	-	TRBJ1-1	CASSSKGSNTEAFF	TGTGCCAGCAGTTCCAAGGGGTCGAACACTGAAGCTTTCTTT
TRBV10-2	-	-	TRBJ2-3	CASNSYLGSTDTQYF	TGCGCCAGCAACTCATATCTAGGAAGCACAGATACGCAGTATTTT
TRBV28	TRBD2	-	TRBJ2-2	CASSRGEGTGELFF	TGTGCCAGCAGTCGAGGGGAGGGCACCGGGGAGCTGTTTTTT
TRBV5-1	TRBD2	-	TRBJ2-7	CASSLGLAGDPTDEQYF	TGCGCCAGCAGCCTCGGACTAGCGGGGGACCCCACAGACGAGCAGTACTTC
TRBV4-2	-	-	TRBJ1-5	CASSQVGQPQHF	TGTGCCAGCAGCCAAGTTGGCCAGCCCCAGCATTTT
TRBV30	-	-	TRBJ2-7	CAWSTGTTYEQYF	TGTGCCTGGAGTACGGGGACAACCTACGAGCAGTACTTC
TRBV6-5	TRBD1	-	TRBJ2-7	CASSYSTGEVSEQYF	TGTGCCAGCAGTTACTCGACAGGGGAGGTATCCGAGCAGTACTTC
TRBV7-9	TRBD1	-	TRBJ1-1	CASSFRGPMNTEAFF	TGTGCCAGCAGCTTTAGGGGGCCCATGAACACTGAAGCTTTCTTT
TRBV7-9	TRBD1	-	TRBJ1-6	CASSLGRGQDNSPLHF	TGTGCCAGCAGCTTAGGCCGGGGACAGGATAATTCACCCCTCCACTTT
TRBV4-2	TRBD1	-	TRBJ2-3	CASSQATGELTDTQYF	TGTGCCAGCAGCCAAGCGACAGGGGAGTTAACAGATACGCAGTATTTT
TRBV9	-	-	TRBJ1-1	CASGRDGTEAFF	TGTGCCAGTGGGAGGGACGGTACTGAAGCTTTCTTT
TRBV28	-	-	TRBJ1-4	CASSLGAPSAKLFF	TGTGCCAGCAGTTTAGGGGCACCAAGTGCGAAACTGTTTTTT
TRBV2	-	-	TRBJ2-1	CASRVLGGANEQFF	TGTGCCAGCCGGGTTCTTGGCGGGGCGAATGAGCAGTTCTTC
TRBV9	TRBD1	-	TRBJ2-1	CASSPGTGYNEQFF	TGTGCCAGCAGCCCCGGGACAGGCTACAATGAGCAGTTCTTC
TRBV6-1	-	-	TRBJ1-3	CASSASRGPFSGNTIYF	TGTGCCAGCAGTGCTAGCAGGGGCCCCTTCTCTGGAAACACCATATATTTT
TRBV19	-	-	TRBJ1-1	CASSIGGAITEAFF	TGTGCCAGTAGTATTGGGGGGGCTATAACTGAAGCTTTCTTT
TRBV6-5	-	-	TRBJ1-3	CASSYSPGGNTIYF	TGTGCCAGCAGTTACTCCCCCGGGGGAAACACCATATATTTT
TRBV7-9	TRBD1	-	TRBJ1-6	CASSLTGGRQGSPLHF	TGTGCCAGCAGCTTAACGGGGGGGAGACAGGGATCACCCCTCCACTTT
TRBV28	-	-	TRBJ2-7	CASSPQAPGEQYF	TGTGCCAGCAGTCCGCAGGCCCCGGGGGAGCAGTACTTC
TRBV13	TRBD2	-	TRBJ2-2	CASSTRTSGIWTGELFF	TGTGCCAGCAGCACGAGGACTAGCGGGATATGGACCGGGGAGCTGTTTTTT
TRBV18	-	-	TRBJ1-1	CASSPTQDRRYTEAFF	TGCGCCAGCTCCCCTACTCAGGACAGACGGTACACTGAAGCTTTCTTT
TRBV7-9	TRBD1	-	TRBJ2-6	CASSLGTGVSGANVLTF	TGTGCCAGCAGCTTAGGGACAGGGGTCTCTGGGGCCAACGTCCTGACTTTC
TRBV30	-	-	TRBJ1-2	CAWIRTRDYGYTF	TGTGCCTGGATAAGAACTCGAGACTATGGCTACACCTTC
TRBV5-1	TRBD1	-	TRBJ1-1	CASSLQGGNTEAFF	TGCGCCAGCAGCTTACAGGGGGGGAACACTGAAGCTTTCTTT
TRBV6-6	-	once	TRBJ2-5	CASSRDQETQYF	TGTGCCAGCAGTCGGGACCAAGAGACCCAGTACTTC
TRBV5-1	TRBD2	-	TRBJ2-7	CASSLVAGAYEQYF	TGCGCCAGCAGCTTGGTAGCGGGGGCCTACGAGCAGTACTTC
TRBV7-2	-	-	TRBJ1-4	CASSLAPGEEKLFF	TGTGCCAGCAGCTTAGCTCCAGGGGAGGAAAAACTGTTTTTT
TRBV7-9	TRBD2	-	TRBJ2-1	CASSRTSGRGNEQFF	TGTGCCAGCAGCAGGACTAGCGGGAGGGGGAATGAGCAGTTCTTC
TRBV6-1	-	-	TRBJ2-7	CATLIPGLYYEQYF	TGTGCCACCTTGATCCCAGGGTTATACTACGAGCAGTACTTC
TRBV6-5	TRBD1	once	TRBJ2-5	CASSYLPGQGSQYF	TGTGCCAGCAGTTATCTTCCGGGACAGGGTTCCCAGTACTTC
TRBV7-3	-	-	TRBJ2-6	CASSSDGTSGANVLTF	TGTGCCAGCAGCTCAGACGGGACTTCTGGGGCCAACGTCCTGACTTTC
TRBV6-5	TRBD1	-	TRBJ2-7	CASRPDRDRTYEQYF	TGTGCCAGCAGGCCCGACCGGGACAGGACCTACGAGCAGTACTTC
TRBV25-1	TRBD1	-	TRBJ2-7	CASSELSGQTVSEQYF	TGTGCCAGCAGTGAATTGTCGGGACAGACGGTTTCAGAGCAGTACTTC
TRBV30	TRBD1	-	TRBJ2-5	CAWTRGLRQETQYF	TGTGCCTGGACCAGGGGGCTACGACAAGAGACCCAGTACTTC
TRBV19	-	once	TRBJ2-7	CASSIQGQSGSEQYF	TGTGCCAGTAGTATCCAAGGACAGTCGGGAAGCGAGCAGTACTTC
TRBV6-6	TRBD1	-	TRBJ1-1	CASRLGTGGGNPEAFF	TGTGCCAGCAGACTTGGGACAGGGGGAGGTAACCCTGAAGCTTTCTTT
TRBV29-1	-	-	TRBJ1-1	CSVEDPSGAGTEAFF	TGCAGCGTTGAAGATCCTTCAGGCGCGGGGACTGAAGCTTTCTTT
TRBV29-1	-	-	TRBJ2-1	CSVEVRQNNEQFF	TGCAGCGTTGAAGTTAGACAGAACAATGAGCAGTTCTTC
TRBV6-5	TRBD2	-	TRBJ2-7	CASSGTKAGNYEQYF	TGTGCCAGCAGTGGGACCAAAGCGGGGAACTACGAGCAGTACTTC
TRBV5-8	TRBD2	-	TRBJ2-2	CASSLSVMGLAGLNTGELFF	TGTGCCAGCAGCTTGTCCGTTATGGGACTAGCGGGGCTGAACACCGGGGAGCTGTTTTTT
TRBV28	TRBD1	-	TRBJ1-2	CASSLQGGAYYGYTF	TGTGCCAGCAGTTTACAGGGGGGTGCTTACTATGGCTACACCTTC
TRBV7-4	TRBD2	-	TRBJ2-3	CASSTSSGGTDTQYF	TGTGCCAGCAGCACCTCTAGCGGGGGCACAGATACGCAGTATTTT
TRBV29-1	-	few	TRBJ2-7	CSVGTLYEQYF	TGCAGCGTTGGGACTCTTTACGAGCAGTACTTC
TRBV19	-	once	TRBJ2-4	CASRGVAKNIQYF	TGTGCCAGTAGAGGAGTTGCCAAAAACATTCAGTACTTC